These 31 T cell receptor beta chains came from one sample sequenced in a study of T-cell reconstitution after alpha-beta-depleted transplantation in children. The authors prepared the TCRbeta library with unique molecular identifiers. TCRdb re-called the PCR reads through MiXCR, storing one row per CDR3 protein. The table has over 200,000 distinct CDR3 sequences, under 13% seen once. The specimen was PBMCs, collected before TCRalphabeta/CD19-depleted stem cell transplant. Receptor source: a child less than two years old with acute myeloid leukemia, due to receive a stem cell transplant.

The chain is built from TRBV7-9 and TRBJ2-6; 7 bases are a match to TRBD1. Germline trimming cut 8 bases from V and 4 bases from J; bases unmatched to any gene: 8. This CDR3 region has 15 residues. Per the germline V gene, CDR1 is SEHNR and CDR2 is FQNEAQ (reference sequence). The CDR3: CASLLTGAGANVLTF. The CDR3 DNA follows: TGTGCCAGCCTCTTAACAGGGGCAGGGGCCAACGTCCTGACTTTC.

This clonotype was found many times. This chain joins TRBV9 and TRBJ1-4, with 9 positions matching TRBD1. V trimming: 3 bases; J trimming: 4 bases; junction bases outside the gene matches: 4. Germline CDR1 SGDLS, CDR2 YYNGEE. The CDR3 has 15 amino acids. The chain's CDR3 is CASSAGTGLNEKLFF. CDR3 sequence (DNA): TGTGCCAGCAGCGCCGGGACAGGGCTTAATGAAAAACTGTTTTTT.

This chain uses TRBV5-1 with TRBJ2-1, with D possibly being TRBD2 (6 bases). The V end was cut by 4 bases, the J end by 5 bases, with 22 bases between. The CDR3 has 17 amino acids. Germline V lookup: CDR1 SGHRS, CDR2 YFSETQ. CDR3: CASSPSYAGLGDNEQFF. DNA for the CDR3: TGCGCCAGCAGCCCATCTTATGCGGGACTCGGGGACAATGAGCAGTTCTTC.

This clonotype has at least ten counts. The rearrangement joins TRBV7-9 to TRBJ2-3, with 9 bases that match TRBD2. The CDR3 runs 16 residues. Trimming took 5 bases from V and 2 from J; bases not matched to a gene: 8. Germline values: CDR1 SEHNR, CDR2 FQNEAQ (reference sequence). The CDR3 nucleotides are TGTGCCAGCAGCCCCGGGACTAGCCGGCTCACAGATACGCAGTATTTT. Translation: CASSPGTSRLTDTQYF.

The chain recombines TRBV23-1 with TRBJ2-3, with D perhaps matching TRBD1 (5 bases). TRBV23-1 is assigned to the ORF class and has an uncertain function. V shed 9 bases and J shed 2 bases, with 12 bases lying between them. This CDR3 comprises 13 residues. The CDR3, as DNA: TGCGCCAGTATTTTGACAGCCACAGATACGCAGTATTTT. Protein product: CASILTATDTQYF.

The chain has TRBV6-1 and TRBJ2-6; D unclear. With 6 bases removed from V and 4 bases from J, the gap between germline ends came to 7 bases. This CDR3 has 13 amino acids. CDR1 and CDR2 (germline): MNHNS, SASEGT. This CDR3 reads CASRRAGANVLTF. The DNA for the CDR3 is TGTGCCAGCAGACGGGCCGGGGCCAACGTCCTGACTTTC.

This clonotype was detected many times. The chain uses TRBV7-3 and TRBJ2-5, with 13 bases lining up with TRBD2. This CDR3 contains 15 residues. Germline V gene sequence: CDR1 SGHTA, CDR2 FQGTGA. The junction had 2 bases not matched to a gene; V was cut back by 3 bases and J by 4 bases. The CDR3: CASSLGLAGLETQYF. In DNA form, the CDR3 reads TGTGCCAGCAGCTTGGGACTAGCGGGATTAGAGACCCAGTACTTC.

At least ten counts were recorded for this clonotype. As DNA, the CDR3 is TGCAGTGCAGCGGGAGGGCCTAACGAGCAGTACTTC. It specifies CSAAGGPNEQYF. This chain joins TRBV20-1 and TRBJ2-7; 10 nucleotides align to TRBD2. This CDR3 contains 12 residues. Germline V lookup: CDR1 DFQATT, CDR2 SNEGSKA (reference sequence). Unmatched junction bases numbered 4, after V lost 6 bases and J lost 5 bases.

This chain connects TRBV4-2 to TRBJ2-7; no reliable D call. V was cut by 0 bases and J by 4 bases, with 19 bases left in between. This CDR3 is built from 17 residues. Germline V CDR1 and CDR2: LGHNA, YNFKEQ. This CDR3 is CASSQEATAPSRYEQYF. For the CDR3, the DNA is TGTGCCAGCAGCCAAGAGGCCACGGCCCCCTCCCGATACGAGCAGTACTTC.

The sample holds many counts of this clonotype. V and J are TRBV5-1 and TRBJ1-1; no clear D gene. V lost 4 bases and J lost 3, with 16 bases in between. The CDR3 is 15 residues long. Germline CDR1 reads SGHRS; CDR2 reads YFSETQ. As DNA, the CDR3 is TGCGCCAGCAGCCAAAGTGGCAGTGAGTACACTGAAGCTTTCTTT. It encodes CASSQSGSEYTEAFF.

The J gene is TRBJ1-2, the V gene TRBV30; 7 bases agree with TRBD1. Germline V gene data show CDR1 as GTSNPN and CDR2 as SVGIG (reference sequence). This CDR3 spans 13 amino acids. The J segment lost 6 bases and the V segment lost 6 bases, leaving 10 bases of the junction unmatched. CDR3 nucleotides: TGTGCCTGCCATAAGACAGGGCGGGATGGCTACACCTTC. Encoded protein: CACHKTGRDGYTF.

At least ten counts were recorded for this clonotype. This chain joins TRBV29-1 and TRBJ1-2; D is ambiguous. The germline CDR1 and CDR2 sequences are SQVTM and ANQGSEA. The CDR3 spans 12 residues. The germline V and J ends were trimmed by 3 bases and 7 bases, with 12 bases remaining between them. The CDR3 DNA is TGCAGCGTTGATCAGGCTTGGGGTGGCTACACCTTC. Translation gives CSVDQAWGGYTF.

This clonotype was detected many times. This chain joins TRBV19 and TRBJ1-4; TRBD1 might be the D (5 bases). Germline CDR1 and CDR2: LNHDA and SQIVND (reference sequence). The V and J ends lost 5 bases and 5 bases respectively, with 15 bases between them. This CDR3 has 15 residues. For the CDR3, the DNA is TGTGCCAGTAGTTCCGGCTGGACACCGAATGAAAAACTGTTTTTT. Encoded protein: CASSSGWTPNEKLFF. Combining the CDR3 with reference TRBV19 and TRBJ1-4 gives the whole variable domain DGGITQSPKYLFRKEGQNVTLSCEQNLNHDAMYWYRQDPGQGLRLIYYSQIVNDFQKGDIAEGYSVSREKKESFPLTVTSAQKNPTAFYLCASSSGWTPNEKLFFGSGTQLSVL.

Ten or more counts support this clonotype. This chain connects TRBV29-1 to TRBJ1-4; the D is unclear. The CDR3 has 11 residues. V was clipped by 4 bases and J by 7 bases, with 7 bases between them. Germline V gene lookup returns CDR1 SQVTM and CDR2 ANQGSEA. CDR3 nucleotide sequence: TGCAGCGTTGGAGGGCCTGAAAAACTGTTTTTT. Translating gives CSVGGPEKLFF.

This clonotype was detected once. A single base separates this from a much larger clone, so it may be a read error. The chain carries TRBV20-1 and TRBJ1-4; D remains ambiguous. The CDR3 has 13 amino acids. Germline CDR1 and CDR2: DFQATT and SNEGSKA (reference sequence). Trimming removed 8 bases at V and 5 bases at J, with 15 bases between. The CDR3 DNA is TGCAGTACTAAGGAGGGCAGAAATGAAAAACTGTTTTTT. Its translation is CSTKEGRNEKLFF.

This clonotype has a count of ten or more. V and J are TRBV5-1 and TRBJ2-1, with 7 bases identical to TRBD2. This CDR3 contains 15 residues. J gave up 2 bases and V 5 bases, and 7 bases lay outside the gene matches. Germline CDR1 reads SGHRS; CDR2 reads YFSETQ. The CDR3 region is CASSPSGLAYNEQFF. The DNA of the CDR3 is TGCGCCAGCAGTCCGAGCGGACTAGCCTACAATGAGCAGTTCTTC. The variable domain in full, completed from reference TRBV5-1 and TRBJ2-1, reads KAGVTQTPRYLIKTRGQQVTLSCSPISGHRSVSWYQQTPGQGLQFLFEYFSETQRNKGNFPGRFSGRQFSNSRSEMNVSTLELGDSALYLCASSPSGLAYNEQFFGPGTRLTVL.

This clonotype was seen repeatedly, ten times or more. The chain links TRBV20-1 to TRBJ2-7; 8 bases match TRBD1. The CDR3 consists of 13 residues. V gave up 4 bases and J gave up 1 base; unmatched junction bases: 3. Germline CDR1 and CDR2: DFQATT and SNEGSKA (reference sequence). The CDR3 DNA is TGCAGTGCTACACAGGGGGTTTCCTACGAGCAGTACTTC. This sequence encodes CSATQGVSYEQYF.

Many counts were recorded for this clonotype. The CDR3 DNA sequence: TGTGCCAGCAGGATGATGTTACCCCTTCGGGGGGAGACCCAGTACTTC. Encoded protein: CASRMMLPLRGETQYF. The rearrangement joins TRBV3-1 to TRBJ2-5; D may be TRBD2 (6 bases). The CDR3 loop spans 16 amino acids. CDR1 and CDR2 from the germline V gene are LGHDT and YNNKEL (reference sequence). Trimming took off 6 bases at V and 5 bases at J, with 22 bases between the two ends.

This clonotype has just a few counts. The chain links TRBV7-7 to TRBJ1-2; D ambiguous. V lost 0 bases and J lost 0, with 8 bases in between. The V gene's germline CDR1 is SSHAT and CDR2 FNYEAQ (reference sequence). The CDR3 covers 15 residues. CDR3 DNA sequence: TGTGCCAGCAGCTTAGCGCCGGGGTCTAACTATGGCTACACCTTC. As protein: CASSLAPGSNYGYTF.

This clonotype was seen ten or more times. This chain uses TRBV10-3 with TRBJ1-1; D unresolved. There are 12 residues in the CDR3. Trimming removed 6 bases from V and 1 base from J, with 6 bases in between. Germline values: CDR1 ENHRY, CDR2 SYGVKD. The CDR3 spells CAISYGNTEAFF. In nucleotides, the CDR3 is TGTGCCATCAGCTACGGGAACACTGAAGCTTTCTTT.

Remarks on this clonotype: This may stem from a read error, because a much larger clone lies one nucleotide away. The CDR3 DNA follows: TGTGCCAGCTACACAGGCAGCGGAAATCAGCCCCTGCATTTT. Encoded protein: CASYTGSGNQPLHF. This chain uses TRBV28 with TRBJ1-5, with D possibly being TRBD1 (5 bases). This CDR3 is built from 14 residues. Germline V gene lookup returns CDR1 MDHEN and CDR2 SYDVKM.

This clonotype was seen many times. This sequence joins TRBV5-1 and TRBJ2-7, with 7 bases fitting TRBD2. CDR3 length: 13 residues. V dropped 0 bases and J dropped 3; count of bases not matched to a gene: 0. Germline V gene sequence: CDR1 SGHRS, CDR2 YFSETQ. CDR3 nucleotides: TGCGCCAGCAGCTTGGGGGGGGGCTACGAGCAGTACTTC. Amino acid sequence: CASSLGGGYEQYF.

This clonotype occurred many times. The chain links TRBV13 to TRBJ2-3, with 15 bases lining up with TRBD2. Trimming removed 4 bases from V and 6 bases from J; junction bases left unmatched: 11. Germline V gene data show CDR1 as PRHDT and CDR2 as FYEKMQ (reference sequence). This CDR3 comprises 18 residues. Here the CDR3 reads CASSSRTSGRASRDTQYF. The DNA of the CDR3 is TGTGCCAGCAGCTCCCGGACTAGCGGGAGGGCCTCCCGGGATACGCAGTATTTT.

In this sample, this clonotype turned up many times. This rearrangement joins TRBV12-3 or TRBV12-4 to TRBJ1-1, with D perhaps matching TRBD1 (6 bases). V was trimmed by 6 bases and J by 0 bases, leaving 14 bases between them. The CDR3 is 15 amino acids. CDR3 amino acids: CASRAQGSMNTEAFF. DNA for the CDR3: TGTGCCAGCAGGGCACAGGGCAGTATGAACACTGAAGCTTTCTTT.

This clonotype was recorded at least ten times. The V and J genes are TRBV12-3 or TRBV12-4 and TRBJ2-7; 8 bases map to TRBD2. V was pared by 3 bases and J by 3 bases, with 7 bases of the junction left unmatched. CDR3 length: 15 amino acids. CDR3 nucleotides: TGTGCCAGCAGTTTCCGGGTAGCGGGAATCTACGAGCAGTACTTC. It is translated as CASSFRVAGIYEQYF.

There are many counts of this clonotype. This chain connects TRBV29-1 to TRBJ2-7; D may be TRBD1 or TRBD2 (5 bases each). Trimming stripped 5 bases from V and 0 bases from J, with 11 bases between. Germline V lookup: CDR1 SQVTM, CDR2 ANQGSEA. The CDR3 has 13 amino acids. CDR3 bases: TGCAGCGTTTGGGACGGAGACTCCTACGAGCAGTACTTC. It codes for CSVWDGDSYEQYF.

Ten or more counts support this clonotype. The rearrangement links TRBV7-6 to TRBJ2-5; 7 nucleotides align to TRBD1. The CDR3 extends over 14 amino acids. Trimming took 0 bases from V and 6 from J; bases not matched to a gene: 4. The germline V gene has CDR1 SGHVS and CDR2 FNYEAQ. This CDR3 is CASSLAQGLKTQYF. CDR3 sequence (DNA): TGTGCCAGCAGCTTAGCACAGGGGCTAAAGACCCAGTACTTC. The full variable domain, in which reference TRBV7-6 and TRBJ2-5 provide the parts outside the CDR3, is GAGVSQSPRYKVTKRGQDVALRCDPISGHVSLYWYRQALGQGPEFLTYFNYEAQQDKSGLPNDRFSAERPEGSISTLTIQRTEQRDSAMYRCASSLAQGLKTQYFGPGTRLLVL.

This clonotype was seen ten or more times. V gene TRBV24-1 combines with J gene TRBJ2-3; TRBD1 aligns across 7 bases. Per the germline V gene, CDR1 is KGHDR and CDR2 is SFDVKD. Losses at the gene ends were 2 bases for V and 5 bases for J; bases not matched to a gene: 3. The CDR3 spans 14 residues. The chain's CDR3 is CATSDWTGKDTQYF. The CDR3 region has the DNA TGTGCCACCAGTGATTGGACAGGAAAAGATACGCAGTATTTT.

This clonotype was detected a few times. The chain employs TRBV2 and TRBJ2-1; 8 bases match TRBD2. Germline V gene data show CDR1 as SNHLY and CDR2 as FYNNEI. The CDR3 runs 14 residues. With 5 bases clipped from V and 9 bases from J, the junction kept 9 bases outside the gene matches. The CDR3 coding sequence is TGTGCCAGCAGTCCGGGGACTAGATCAAGTGAGCAGTTCTTC. This codes for CASSPGTRSSEQFF. Full variable domain (rest looked up from reference TRBV2 and TRBJ2-1): EPEVTQTPSHQVTQMGQEVILRCVPISNHLYFYWYRQILGQKVEFLVSFYNNEISEKSEIFDDQFSVERPDGSNFTLKIRSTKLEDSAMYFCASSPGTRSSEQFFGPGTRLTVL.

This clonotype appeared many times. The rearrangement links TRBV19 to TRBJ2-1; D not certain. V lost 3 bases to trimming and J lost 6 bases, with 9 bases between them. Germline V CDR1 and CDR2: LNHDA, SQIVND (reference sequence). The CDR3 covers 13 residues. The chain's CDR3 is CASSISDPNEQFF. The CDR3 nucleotides read TGTGCCAGTAGTATTAGTGATCCCAATGAGCAGTTCTTC.

This clonotype was seen only once. V is TRBV5-5 and J is TRBJ2-1; D assignment may be TRBD1 or TRBD2 (5 bases each). There are 12 residues in the CDR3. The germline V and J ends were trimmed by 6 bases and 9 bases, with 13 bases remaining between them. CDR1 and CDR2 from the germline V gene are SGHKS and YYEKEE (reference sequence). Written as DNA, the CDR3 is TGTGCCAGCACCCCGGATGGGGGTGAGCAGTTCTTC. Translating gives CASTPDGGEQFF.